This is a list of T cell receptor beta chains from one sample in a study of blood T cells in healthy people across ages. TCRdb called the 5' RACE reads again in MiXCR, with one record for every CDR3 protein. The table has 750,000 or so distinct CDR3 sequences, roughly 25% seen once. In addition, the sample was reused for a study of T cells of mothers and their children.

Material for sequencing was blood. Source of these receptors: a boy aged 10-17 years in good health. Both conserved end residues are part of each CDR3. The D gene is left open where the match is weak. The size of a clone is reported for some rows only, either as once, few or many, or as a class for expanded clones.

D gene: NA; clone size: NA; J gene: TRBJ2-1; V gene: TRBV9; CDR3 DNA: TGTGCCAGCAGCCCCTCACCTCTCCCGGGGTCCAACAATGAGCAGTTCTTC; CDR3 protein: CASSPSPLPGSNNEQFF
D gene: NA; clone size: NA; J gene: TRBJ1-2; V gene: TRBV7-8; CDR3 DNA: TGTGCCAGCAGCTCCTATGATTCTGGCTACACCTTC; CDR3 protein: CASSSYDSGYTF
D gene: NA; clone size: NA; J gene: TRBJ2-7; V gene: TRBV7-2; CDR3 DNA: TGTGCCAGCAGCTTATTCGGCGGAGGGTACTACGAGCAGTACTTC; CDR3 protein: CASSLFGGGYYEQYF
D gene: NA; clone size: few; J gene: TRBJ2-1; V gene: TRBV14; CDR3 DNA: TGTGCCAGCAGCCAAGGTTGGAATCAACCTTACAATGAGCAGTTCTTC; CDR3 protein: CASSQGWNQPYNEQFF
D gene: TRBD2; clone size: few; J gene: TRBJ2-2; V gene: TRBV20-1; CDR3 DNA: TGCAGTGCTAGGAGAGCGGGAGTCGGGGCCGGGGAGCTGTTTTTT; CDR3 protein: CSARRAGVGAGELFF
D gene: TRBD1; clone size: few; J gene: TRBJ1-4; V gene: TRBV4-3; CDR3 DNA: TGCGCCAGCAGCATCTCCCGGACAGGGCGTGAAAAACTGTTTTTT; CDR3 protein: CASSISRTGREKLFF
D gene: TRBD2; clone size: few; J gene: TRBJ2-1; V gene: TRBV4-1; CDR3 DNA: TGCGCCAGCAGCCACCCTACTAGCGGGAGTAACAATGAGCAGTTCTTC; CDR3 protein: CASSHPTSGSNNEQFF
D gene: TRBD1; clone size: few; J gene: TRBJ2-7; V gene: TRBV25-1; CDR3 DNA: TGTGCCAGCAGTGGTTCCGGGACAGAAATCTACGAGCAGTACTTC; CDR3 protein: CASSGSGTEIYEQYF
D gene: NA; clone size: NA; J gene: TRBJ2-5; V gene: TRBV29-1; CDR3 DNA: TGCAGCGTTGAGACCAGGACAGAAGAGACCCAGTACTTC; CDR3 protein: CSVETRTEETQYF
D gene: NA; clone size: NA; J gene: TRBJ1-5; V gene: TRBV19; CDR3 DNA: TGTGCCAGTAGTAGTGGGGGATATCAGCCCCAGCATTTT; CDR3 protein: CASSSGGYQPQHF
D gene: NA; clone size: NA; J gene: TRBJ2-4; V gene: TRBV2; CDR3 DNA: TGTGCCAGCAGGACCGATCTAGCAGATACGGCCAAAAACATTCAGTACTTC; CDR3 protein: CASRTDLADTAKNIQYF
D gene: TRBD2; clone size: NA; J gene: TRBJ2-1; V gene: TRBV10-2; CDR3 DNA: TGCGCCAGCAGACAGACTAGCGAATTATACAATGAGCAGTTCTTC; CDR3 protein: CASRQTSELYNEQFF
D gene: NA; clone size: NA; J gene: TRBJ1-5; V gene: TRBV4-1; CDR3 DNA: TGCGCCAGCAGCCACACACAACAGGGTTCGGGTCAGCCCCAGCATTTT; CDR3 protein: CASSHTQQGSGQPQHF
D gene: NA; clone size: few; J gene: TRBJ2-5; V gene: TRBV24-1; CDR3 DNA: TGTGCCACCAGTGATCCCCGGGCCTTACCGGAGACCCAGTACTTC; CDR3 protein: CATSDPRALPETQYF
D gene: NA; clone size: NA; J gene: TRBJ2-2; V gene: TRBV11-3; CDR3 DNA: TGTGCCAGCAGCACTGTCCGGGGAACCGGGGAGCTGTTTTTT; CDR3 protein: CASSTVRGTGELFF
D gene: NA; clone size: few; J gene: TRBJ2-7; V gene: TRBV12-3/TRBV12-4; CDR3 DNA: TGTGCCAGCAAGGAGGGCTCCTACGAGCAGTACTTC; CDR3 protein: CASKEGSYEQYF
D gene: NA; clone size: NA; J gene: TRBJ2-7; V gene: TRBV11-3; CDR3 DNA: TGTGCCAGCAGCTTAGCTCCAGGGTCATCCTACGAGCAGTACTTC; CDR3 protein: CASSLAPGSSYEQYF
D gene: TRBD1; clone size: few; J gene: TRBJ2-5; V gene: TRBV9; CDR3 DNA: TGTGCCAGCAGCGTAGAGGGGGCCGGGGAGACCCAGTACTTC; CDR3 protein: CASSVEGAGETQYF
D gene: NA; clone size: NA; J gene: TRBJ2-7; V gene: TRBV11-2; CDR3 DNA: TGTGCCAGCAGCTTAGTGCATAACGTGTACGAGCAGTACTTC; CDR3 protein: CASSLVHNVYEQYF
D gene: NA; clone size: few; J gene: TRBJ2-2; V gene: TRBV7-3; CDR3 DNA: TGTGCCAGCAGCTTTCCCCCCGGGGAGCTGTTTTTT; CDR3 protein: CASSFPPGELFF
D gene: TRBD1; clone size: NA; J gene: TRBJ1-1; V gene: TRBV28; CDR3 DNA: TGTGCCAGCAGTCCACGGGACAGGGGGCGCCGGAAGAACACTGAAGCTTTCTTT; CDR3 protein: CASSPRDRGRRKNTEAFF
D gene: NA; clone size: few; J gene: TRBJ2-6; V gene: TRBV29-1; CDR3 DNA: TGCAGCGTTGAAACCCCTCAGGGGTCCAACGTCCTGACTTTC; CDR3 protein: CSVETPQGSNVLTF
D gene: NA; clone size: NA; J gene: TRBJ2-7; V gene: TRBV4-1; CDR3 DNA: TGCGCCAGCAGCCAAGTTTACCCATCCTACGAGCAGTACTTC; CDR3 protein: CASSQVYPSYEQYF
D gene: NA; clone size: NA; J gene: TRBJ2-1; V gene: TRBV21-1; CDR3 DNA: TGTGCCAGCACCAAAGGTTGGCGCTCCCTCTCCTACAATGAGCAGTTCTTC; CDR3 protein: CASTKGWRSLSYNEQFF
D gene: NA; clone size: few; J gene: TRBJ2-5; V gene: TRBV2; CDR3 DNA: TGTGCCAGCAAGCAATCGTACCAAGAGACCCAGTACTTC; CDR3 protein: CASKQSYQETQYF
D gene: NA; clone size: NA; J gene: TRBJ1-2; V gene: TRBV4-1; CDR3 DNA: TGCGCCAGCAGCCAAGATGGTGGGTTTGGAGGCTACACCTTC; CDR3 protein: CASSQDGGFGGYTF
D gene: NA; clone size: NA; J gene: TRBJ2-2; V gene: TRBV19; CDR3 DNA: TGTGCCAGTAGTATGTACATCTCGAACACCGGGGAGCTGTTTTTT; CDR3 protein: CASSMYISNTGELFF
D gene: NA; clone size: NA; J gene: TRBJ1-2; V gene: TRBV14; CDR3 DNA: TGTGCCAGCAGCCATGGGTTCGGCTACACCTTC; CDR3 protein: CASSHGFGYTF
D gene: NA; clone size: NA; J gene: TRBJ1-4; V gene: TRBV11-2; CDR3 DNA: TGTGCCAGCAGCTCGCTCGGGGGGCTGTTTTTT; CDR3 protein: CASSSLGGLFF
D gene: NA; clone size: NA; J gene: TRBJ1-4; V gene: TRBV29-1; CDR3 DNA: TGCAGCGTCTCAGGTGCAACTAATGAAAAACTGTTTTTT; CDR3 protein: CSVSGATNEKLFF
D gene: TRBD1; clone size: NA; J gene: TRBJ2-1; V gene: TRBV4-2; CDR3 DNA: TGTGCCAGCAGCCTGTCACCCACAGGGGGTGAGCAGTTCTTC; CDR3 protein: CASSLSPTGGEQFF
D gene: NA; clone size: few; J gene: TRBJ2-6; V gene: TRBV24-1; CDR3 DNA: TGTGCCACCAGTTCAACTTCTGGGGCCAACGTCCTGACTTTC; CDR3 protein: CATSSTSGANVLTF
D gene: TRBD1; clone size: NA; J gene: TRBJ1-1; V gene: TRBV4-2; CDR3 DNA: TGTGCCAGCAGCCAAGATGGGGGACAGTACGAAGCTTTCTTT; CDR3 protein: CASSQDGGQYEAFF
D gene: TRBD2; clone size: NA; J gene: TRBJ2-2; V gene: TRBV24-1; CDR3 DNA: TGTGCCACCAGTGACGGAAAACAGACTAGCGGGAGTTTCCAGCCCGGGGAGCTGTTTTTT; CDR3 protein: CATSDGKQTSGSFQPGELFF